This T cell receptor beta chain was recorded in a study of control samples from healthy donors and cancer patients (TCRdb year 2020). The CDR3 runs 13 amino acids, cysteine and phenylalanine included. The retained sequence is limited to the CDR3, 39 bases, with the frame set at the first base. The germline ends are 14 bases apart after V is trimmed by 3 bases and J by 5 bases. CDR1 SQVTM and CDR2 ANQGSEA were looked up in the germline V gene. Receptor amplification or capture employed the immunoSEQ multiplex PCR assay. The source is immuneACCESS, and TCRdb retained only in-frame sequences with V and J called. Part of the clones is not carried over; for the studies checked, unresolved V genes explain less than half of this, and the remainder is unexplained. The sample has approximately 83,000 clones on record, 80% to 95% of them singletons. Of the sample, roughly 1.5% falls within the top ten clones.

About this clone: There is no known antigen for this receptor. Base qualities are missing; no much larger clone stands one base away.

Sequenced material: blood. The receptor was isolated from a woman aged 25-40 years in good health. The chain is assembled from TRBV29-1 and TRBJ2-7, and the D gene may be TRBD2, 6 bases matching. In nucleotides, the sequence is TGCAGCGTTGAGGAGGGAATGACCCACGAGCAGTACTTC. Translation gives CSVEEGMTHEQYF.